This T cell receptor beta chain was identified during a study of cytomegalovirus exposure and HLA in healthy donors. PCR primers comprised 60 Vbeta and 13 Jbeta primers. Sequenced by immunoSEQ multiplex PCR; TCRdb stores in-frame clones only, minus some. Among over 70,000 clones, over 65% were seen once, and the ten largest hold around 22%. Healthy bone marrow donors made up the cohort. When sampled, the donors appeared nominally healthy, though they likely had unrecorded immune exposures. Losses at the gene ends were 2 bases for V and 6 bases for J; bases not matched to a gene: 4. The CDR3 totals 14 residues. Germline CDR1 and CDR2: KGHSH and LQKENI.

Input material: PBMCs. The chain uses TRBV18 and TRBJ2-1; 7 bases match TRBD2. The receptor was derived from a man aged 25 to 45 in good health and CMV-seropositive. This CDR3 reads CASSPGLVGNEQFF. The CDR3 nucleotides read TGTGCCAGCTCACCAGGACTAGTAGGCAATGAGCAGTTCTTC.